This T cell receptor beta chain was obtained from a study of blood T cell repertoires in COVID-19. As for the study in general: COVID-19 samples, acute and convalescent, were from the United States, Italy and Spain. Sources were T cells, B-cell-depleted T cells, or PBMCs; the material itself was cDNA or gDNA.

As handled by the study authors: Researchers report that nucleated cell counts were estimated from reference gene primer amplification. The method was immunoSEQ multiplex PCR; TCRdb's version includes in-frame clones alone and lacks a portion of them. For V, J and clone size, that table is used; D and trimming come from the DNA. Of some 83,000 clones in the sample, 86% were seen once. Germline assignment: CDR1 LNHDA and CDR2 SQIVND (reference sequence). With V trimmed by 4 bases and J by 6 bases, 5 bases remained unmatched. This CDR3 contains 15 residues. The source of this sequence is a man older than 75 in a cohort sampled during active COVID-19. Specimen: peripheral blood. The chain links TRBV19 to TRBJ1-5; 11 bases agree with TRBD1. CDR3: CASSTGQGVLQPQHF. As DNA, the CDR3 is TGTGCCAGTAGTACGGGACAGGGGGTTCTTCAGCCCCAGCATTTT.